The clone carrying this T cell receptor (beta chain) turned up a few times. Patients at the Seattle site were enrolled during active infection and followed longitudinally. These data originate in a study of blood T cell repertoires in COVID-19. Study-wide background: Acute and convalescent COVID-19 samples came from the United States, Italy and Spain.

V lost 3 bases to trimming and J lost 8 bases; unmatched junction nucleotides: 11. Germline V lookup: CDR1 SGDLS, CDR2 YYNGEE. The CDR3 sequence is 15 residues long. As handled by the study authors: Amplifying reference gene primers gave estimates of nucleated cell counts. TCRdb keeps only in-frame clones here, not all; method: immunoSEQ multiplex PCR. V and J calls and clone size come straight from that table; D and trimming were deduced from the DNA. The sample holds nearly 95,000 clones, approximately 79% seen once. V gene TRBV9 combines with J gene TRBJ1-2, with 9 bases matching TRBD1. Sequencing was carried out using peripheral blood. The sequence came from a man aged 70-80 years with COVID-19, enrolled during active disease. CDR3 DNA sequence: TGTGCCAGCAGCGCCAGTCCCGGACAGGGGAACGGCTACACCTTC. Translated, it gives CASSASPGQGNGYTF.